These 24 T cell receptor beta chains came from one sample sequenced in a study of T cell repertoires in cytomegalovirus infection. TCRdb re-called the reads through MiXCR, storing one row per CDR3 protein. The sample includes approximately 750,000 distinct CDR3 sequences, 35% seen only once; the top ten take roughly 2.9%. The sequencing sample was made of PBMCs. All receptors come from a human donor in good health (CMV status not recorded). Some clones in this sample may be carry-over from other donors' samples.

The chain couples TRBV4-1 to TRBJ2-1; D tentatively fits TRBD1 or TRBD2 (6 bases each). This CDR3 region has 16 residues. V was cut by 0 bases and J by 4 bases, with 13 bases left in between. CDR1 and CDR2 (germline): MGHRA, YSYEKL. The CDR3 DNA is TGCGCCAGCAGCCAAGACGGGGGCCGACCTTACAATGAGCAGTTCTTC. Its translation is CASSQDGGRPYNEQFF.

In its sample, this clonotype was seen a few times. The rearrangement joins TRBV6-2 or TRBV6-3 to TRBJ1-1; D perhaps matches TRBD1 (5 bases). CDR3 length equals 15 residues. Looked up from germline, CDR1 is MNHEY and CDR2 is SVGEGT. The V gene lost 5 bases and the J gene lost 5 bases, with 18 bases spanning the gap. DNA of the CDR3: TGTGCCAGCAGTGACCACCCCGGGGGAAGGACTGAAGCTTTCTTT. Translated: CASSDHPGGRTEAFF.

The J gene is TRBJ2-1, the V gene TRBV19, with D perhaps assigned TRBD1 or TRBD2 (6 bases each). The CDR3 contains 16 residues. V lost 4 bases to trimming and J lost 4 bases, with 17 bases between them. In germline, CDR1 is LNHDA, CDR2 SQIVND (reference sequence). The CDR3 coding sequence is TGTGCCAGTAGTACCCCCTGGCAGGGGAGGTACAATGAGCAGTTCTTC. It yields the protein CASSTPWQGRYNEQFF.

The chain uses TRBV27 and TRBJ2-7, with D tentatively TRBD1 (5 bases). The ends were cut back, 6 bases at V and 5 bases at J, with 17 bases in the middle. The CDR3 covers 14 residues. The V gene's germline CDR1 is MNHEY and CDR2 SMNVEV (reference sequence). The CDR3 bases are TGTGCCAGCAGCCCCCTGGGGCTCACTAACGAGCAGTACTTC. This translates into CASSPLGLTNEQYF.

The J gene is TRBJ2-1, the V gene TRBV25-1; 7 nucleotides match TRBD1. J gave up 4 bases and V 3 bases, and 12 bases lay outside the gene matches. Germline V gene data show CDR1 as MGHDK and CDR2 as SYGVNS. The CDR3 runs 17 residues. The CDR3 nucleotides read TGTGCCAGCAGTGAGACATTTACAGGGGTGAATTACAATGAGCAGTTCTTC. Protein sequence: CASSETFTGVNYNEQFF. The full variable domain, in which reference TRBV25-1 and TRBJ2-1 provide the parts outside the CDR3, is EADIYQTPRYLVIGTGKKITLECSQTMGHDKMYWYQQDPGMELHLIHYSYGVNSTEKGDLSSESTVSRIRTEHFPLTLESARPSHTSQYLCASSETFTGVNYNEQFFGPGTRLTVL.

The V gene is TRBV5-8, the J gene TRBJ1-1; no firm D call. This CDR3 comprises 14 residues. V was trimmed by 4 bases and J by 4 bases, leaving 14 bases between them. The germline gives CDR1 SGHTS, CDR2 YDEGEE. This CDR3 reads CASSLQVSGTEAFF. The DNA for the CDR3 is TGTGCCAGCAGCCTGCAGGTTTCGGGCACTGAAGCTTTCTTT.

V gene TRBV5-1 combines with J gene TRBJ2-5, with D possibly matching TRBD1 (7 bases). Germline V gene lookup returns CDR1 SGHRS and CDR2 YFSETQ. Deletions cut 2 bases from V and 4 bases from J, with 27 bases between. The CDR3 is made up of 19 amino acids. The CDR3 region has the DNA TGCGCCAGCAGCTTCGCGAGGGTCCGGGGGACAGTACTACGAGAGACCCAGTACTTC. Translation gives CASSFARVRGTVLRETQYF.

The genes are TRBV6-2 or TRBV6-3 and TRBJ2-3; a weak D match, TRBD1 (5 bases). V was trimmed by 6 bases and J by 6 bases, leaving 16 bases between them. This CDR3 contains 14 residues. From germline, CDR1 is MNHEY and CDR2 SVGEGT. The CDR3 bases are TGTGCCAGCAGACGGACAAGGGGCGGCGATACGCAGTATTTT. Its protein is CASRRTRGGDTQYF.

This clonotype came up a few times. This chain links TRBV10-3 with TRBJ1-6; D might be TRBD1 (5 bases). The CDR3 spans 15 residues. Looked up from germline, CDR1 is ENHRY and CDR2 is SYGVKD. V lost 0 bases to trimming and J lost 8 bases, with 11 bases between them. CDR3 residues: CAISESQGIDSPLHF. DNA for the CDR3: TGTGCCATCAGTGAGTCCCAGGGTATAGATTCACCCCTCCACTTT.

This clonotype was seen repeatedly, ten times or more. The chain carries TRBV12-3 or TRBV12-4 and TRBJ1-2; possibly TRBD1 for D (6 bases). The CDR3 is made up of 15 amino acids. Deletions cut 3 bases from V and 4 bases from J, with 15 bases between. CDR3 in amino acids: CASSFSDRNTYGYTF. The CDR3 region has the DNA TGTGCCAGCAGTTTCTCTGACAGGAATACCTATGGCTACACCTTC.

The chain combines TRBV3-1 with TRBJ1-1, with unresolved D. This CDR3 is 11 amino acids long. Trimming cost V 5 bases and J 7 bases, with 8 bases left between them. The germline CDR1 and CDR2 sequences are LGHDT and YNNKEL (reference sequence). In DNA, the CDR3 is TGTGCCAGCAGCATTAGGAGTGAAGCTTTCTTT. Protein sequence: CASSIRSEAFF.

This clonotype was observed a handful of times. V and J are TRBV6-1 and TRBJ1-3; D may be TRBD1 (5 bases). The CDR3 loop spans 15 amino acids. Germline lookup yields CDR1 MNHNS and CDR2 SASEGT. V was trimmed by 6 bases and J by 0 bases, leaving 12 bases between them. CDR3 residues: CASRTKGASGNTIYF. CDR3 sequence (DNA): TGTGCCAGCAGGACCAAAGGGGCCTCTGGAAACACCATATATTTT.

The genes are TRBV19 and TRBJ2-2; D may be TRBD2 (6 bases). The germline V gene encodes CDR1 LNHDA and CDR2 SQIVND (reference sequence). The CDR3 contains 14 residues. Trimming removed 7 bases from V and 1 base from J, with 10 bases in between. This CDR3 reads CASMLAWNTGELFF. CDR3 nucleotides: TGTGCCAGTATGCTAGCGTGGAACACCGGGGAGCTGTTTTTT.

This chain joins TRBV19 and TRBJ2-1; TRBD2 matches at 13 bases. The trim removed 3 bases at V and 7 bases at J, leaving 6 bases unmatched. The germline CDR1 and CDR2 sequences are LNHDA and SQIVND (reference sequence). The CDR3 is 16 residues long. CDR3 DNA: TGTGCCAGTAGTATGTCCGAGGGACTAGCGGGGAATGAGCAGTTCTTC. Encoded protein: CASSMSEGLAGNEQFF.

The chain links TRBV6-2 or TRBV6-3 to TRBJ1-5; D uncertain. CDR1 and CDR2 from the germline V gene are MNHEY and SVGEGT. V lost 0 bases and J lost 4, with 13 bases in between. This CDR3 has 16 residues. The CDR3 region has the DNA TGTGCCAGCAGTTACTCAGGCCAGGCCGGGAATCAGCCCCAGCATTTT. Its protein is CASSYSGQAGNQPQHF.

This clonotype was seen only a few times. The V call is TRBV7-2, the J call TRBJ2-3; D may be TRBD1 (6 bases). Trimming shortened V by 1 base and J by 4 bases, and 9 bases separated the two germline ends. This CDR3 is 14 amino acids long. Germline-derived CDR1 and CDR2 are SGHTA and FQGNSA. The CDR3: CASSLGGRPDTQYF. The CDR3 nucleotides read TGTGCCAGCAGCTTAGGGGGGCGCCCAGATACGCAGTATTTT.

This clonotype showed up just a few times. This chain connects TRBV7-3 to TRBJ1-1, with D uncertain. V gave up 2 bases and J gave up 6 bases, with 10 bases separating them. The length of the CDR3 is 13 residues. The V gene's germline CDR1 is SGHTA and CDR2 FQGTGA. CDR3 nucleotide sequence: TGTGCCAGCAGCTTAGAAACGAGGTCTGAAGCTTTCTTT. It translates to CASSLETRSEAFF.

The J gene is TRBJ1-5, the V gene TRBV18; tentative D call: TRBD1 (5 bases). Trimming cost V 4 bases and J 0 bases, with 7 bases left between them. This CDR3 spans 14 amino acids. Per the germline V gene, CDR1 is KGHSH and CDR2 is LQKENI. The CDR3 is CASSRGVSNQPQHF. The CDR3 nucleotides read TGTGCCAGCTCACGGGGGGTTAGCAATCAGCCCCAGCATTTT.

This clonotype was counted between two and nine times. This chain uses TRBV4-1 with TRBJ2-3; D is ambiguous. Germline V gives CDR1 MGHRA, CDR2 YSYEKL. CDR3 size: 15 residues. Trimming cost V 1 base and J 2 bases, with 10 bases left between them. The CDR3 region has the DNA TGCGCCAGCAGCCAAGCGGCCAGGAACACAGATACGCAGTATTTT. This sequence encodes CASSQAARNTDTQYF.

V is TRBV10-3 and J is TRBJ2-7, with D perhaps TRBD1 (6 bases). Trimming shortened V by 8 bases and J by 0 bases, and 11 bases separated the two germline ends. This CDR3 is built from 13 residues. Germline CDR1 is ENHRY and CDR2 is SYGVKD. The CDR3 bases are TGTGCCATCTCCAAGGACAGCTCCTACGAGCAGTACTTC. It is translated as CAISKDSSYEQYF.

Notes on this clonotype: A much larger clone is a single base away; this may be a read error. It is likely a read error, because the conserved phenylalanine at the end of the CDR3 is missing. The chain links TRBV7-2 to TRBJ2-5; D remains unclear. From germline, CDR1 is SGHTA and CDR2 FQGNSA. The CDR3 is made up of 11 amino acids. Trimming shortened V by 5 bases and J by 4 bases, and 5 bases separated the two germline ends. The CDR3 sequence: CASSHAETQYL. The CDR3 bases are TGTGCCAGCAGCCACGCAGAGACCCAGTACTTA.

V is TRBV2 and J is TRBJ1-6; no clear D. The CDR3 runs to 15 residues. The V gene's germline CDR1 is SNHLY and CDR2 FYNNEI. V shed 6 bases and J shed 13 bases, with 22 bases lying between them. The chain's CDR3 is CASSALSAEGSPLHF. In DNA, the CDR3 is TGTGCCAGCAGCGCCCTTTCCGCGGAAGGGTCGCCCCTCCACTTT.

The chain uses TRBV7-8 and TRBJ2-2; 12 nucleotides align to TRBD2. Trimming cost V 6 bases and J 7 bases; bases outside gene matches: 12. Germline loops: CDR1 SGHVS, CDR2 FQNEAQ. This CDR3 comprises 17 residues. Here the CDR3 DNA reads TGTGCCAGCAGTGCCTGGCTAGCGGGAGGGCACGGCGGGGAGCTGTTTTTT. Its protein product is CASSAWLAGGHGGELFF.

This clonotype came up a few times. The rearrangement links TRBV28 to TRBJ1-3; TRBD1 is a possible D gene (5 bases). Germline-derived CDR1 and CDR2 are MDHEN and SYDVKM. This CDR3 has 14 residues. The V end lost 5 bases, the J end lost 0 bases, and 8 bases lay between the germline ends. CDR3 in amino acids: CASSPGFSGNTIYF. CDR3 nucleotide sequence: TGTGCCAGCAGTCCAGGGTTCTCTGGAAACACCATATATTTT. The whole variable domain, remainder taken from reference TRBV28 and TRBJ1-3, is DVKVTQSSRYLVKRTGEKVFLECVQDMDHENMFWYRQDPGLGLRLIYFSYDVKMKEKGDIPEGYSVSREKKERFSLILESASTNQTSMYLCASSPGFSGNTIYFGEGSWLTVV.